The 5 T cell receptor beta chains below all came from one sample that was sequenced in a study of spatial heterogeneity in lung cancer. TCRdb fed the 5' RACE reads into MiXCR, producing one record per CDR3 protein. There are about 48,000 distinct CDR3 sequences in the sample; approximately 5.7% occur only once, and 11% lies in the top ten. Documented time point: sample taken at primary tumor resection. The sample was PBMCs, taken at surgery. These TCRs come from a male donor with early-stage non-small cell lung cancer.

There are many counts of this clonotype. The rearrangement joins TRBV5-1 to TRBJ2-7, with no clear D. This CDR3 spans 13 amino acids. Trimming removed 3 bases at V and 3 bases at J, with 10 bases between. CDR1 SGHRS and CDR2 YFSETQ come from the germline V gene. CDR3 DNA sequence: TGCGCCAGCAGCTCGGACCCCGACTACGAGCAGTACTTC. As protein: CASSSDPDYEQYF. Full variable domain (remainder filled in from reference TRBV5-1 and TRBJ2-7): KAGVTQTPRYLIKTRGQQVTLSCSPISGHRSVSWYQQTPGQGLQFLFEYFSETQRNKGNFPGRFSGRQFSNSRSEMNVSTLELGDSALYLCASSSDPDYEQYFGPGTRLTVT.

This clonotype has a count of ten or more. This rearrangement joins TRBV9 to TRBJ2-1, with no clear D. Trimming removed 0 bases at V and 1 base at J, with 8 bases between. Looked up from germline, CDR1 is SGDLS and CDR2 is YYNGEE. This CDR3 spans 15 amino acids. Written as DNA, the CDR3 is TGTGCCAGCAGCGTAGCCGGCCCTTCCTACAATGAGCAGTTCTTC. Translated, it gives CASSVAGPSYNEQFF.

This clonotype has at least ten counts. The gene calls are TRBV7-9 and TRBJ2-3; 9 positions match TRBD2. Germline loops: CDR1 SEHNR, CDR2 FQNEAQ (reference sequence). The CDR3 is made up of 15 amino acids. J gave up 0 bases and V 2 bases, and 0 bases lay outside the gene matches. CDR3 DNA: TGTGCCAGCAGCTTACTAGCGGGGAGCACAGATACGCAGTATTTT. It yields the protein CASSLLAGSTDTQYF.

This clonotype was seen at least ten times. The chain uses TRBV7-6 and TRBJ2-3; 11 bases fit TRBD1. After removal of 6 bases from V and 2 bases from J, the junction contained 7 bases not matched to a gene. Germline-derived CDR1 and CDR2 are SGHVS and FNYEAQ. This CDR3 comprises 16 residues. The chain's CDR3 is CASRTGTGGPTDTQYF. The CDR3, as DNA: TGTGCCAGCAGAACCGGGACAGGGGGGCCCACAGATACGCAGTATTTT. Supplemented by reference TRBV7-6 and TRBJ2-3, the full variable domain reads GAGVSQSPRYKVTKRGQDVALRCDPISGHVSLYWYRQALGQGPEFLTYFNYEAQQDKSGLPNDRFSAERPEGSISTLTIQRTEQRDSAMYRCASRTGTGGPTDTQYFGPGTRLTVL.

This clonotype was seen ten or more times. The chain couples TRBV13 to TRBJ2-1, with D possibly TRBD2 on 6 matching bases. V lost 7 bases, J lost 2 bases, and 15 bases lay in between. Germline V gene sequence: CDR1 PRHDT, CDR2 FYEKMQ (reference sequence). There are 15 residues in the CDR3. The CDR3 DNA sequence: TGTGCCAGCACCTTTGAGGGGAGGCCCTACAATGAGCAGTTCTTC. As protein: CASTFEGRPYNEQFF.